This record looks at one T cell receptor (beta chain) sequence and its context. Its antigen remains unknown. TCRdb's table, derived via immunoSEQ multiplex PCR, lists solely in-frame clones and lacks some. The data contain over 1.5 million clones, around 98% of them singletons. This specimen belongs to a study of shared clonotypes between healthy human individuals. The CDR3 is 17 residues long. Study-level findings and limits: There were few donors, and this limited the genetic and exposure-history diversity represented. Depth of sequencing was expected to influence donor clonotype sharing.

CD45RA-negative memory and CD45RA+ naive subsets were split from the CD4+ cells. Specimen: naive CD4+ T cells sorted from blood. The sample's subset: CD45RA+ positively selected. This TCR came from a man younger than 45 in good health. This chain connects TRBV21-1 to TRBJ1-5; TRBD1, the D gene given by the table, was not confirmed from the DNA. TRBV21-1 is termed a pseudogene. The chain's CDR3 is CASSKDWVFIRDQPQHF. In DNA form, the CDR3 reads TGTGCCAGCAGCAAAGATTGGGTTTTTATCAGGGATCAGCCCCAGCATTTT.